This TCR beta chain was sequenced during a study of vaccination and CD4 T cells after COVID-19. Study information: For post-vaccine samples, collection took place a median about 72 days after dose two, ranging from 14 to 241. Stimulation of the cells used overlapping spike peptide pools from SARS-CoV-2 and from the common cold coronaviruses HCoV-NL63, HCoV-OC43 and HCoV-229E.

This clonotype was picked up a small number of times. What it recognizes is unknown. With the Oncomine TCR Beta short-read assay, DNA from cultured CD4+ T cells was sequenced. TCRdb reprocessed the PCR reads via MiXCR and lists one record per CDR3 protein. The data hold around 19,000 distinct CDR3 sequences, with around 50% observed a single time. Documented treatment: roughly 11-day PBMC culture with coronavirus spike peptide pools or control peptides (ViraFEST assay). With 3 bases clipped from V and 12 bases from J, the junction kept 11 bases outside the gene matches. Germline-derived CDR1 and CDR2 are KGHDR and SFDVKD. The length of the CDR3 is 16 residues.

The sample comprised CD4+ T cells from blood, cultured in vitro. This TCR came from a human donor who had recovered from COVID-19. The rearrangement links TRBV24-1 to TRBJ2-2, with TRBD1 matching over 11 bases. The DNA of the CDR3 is TGTGCCACCAGTGATCAAAAGGACAGGGGGCGTGAAAAGCTGTTTTTT. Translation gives CATSDQKDRGREKLFF.